This T cell receptor (beta chain) emerged from a study of CD8+ T cells in alopecia areata. Study outcomes and limitations: Links between baseline CD8+ expansion and response need larger treated cohorts.

Treatment here: oral pan-JAK inhibitor, 5-10 mg twice daily. Peripheral blood, together with lesional scalp punch biopsies, was collected from alopecia areata patients. The CDR3 spans 13 residues. Per germline, CDR1 SGHRS and CDR2 YFSETQ. The V and J ends lost 1 base and 3 bases respectively, with 5 bases between them. Extraction and reverse transcription of RNA yielded cDNA as the sequencing template. Some clones are missing from TCRdb's copy, which holds only in-frame ones; the method was immunoSEQ multiplex PCR. The sample has about 220,000 clones; 50% to 60% are singletons. Turning to this clone: Its target is not known. This CDR3 is also generated by other DNA sequences in the sample.

The clonotype was recovered from a human donor with alopecia areata. This specimen was CD4+ T cells sorted from blood, taken at week 4, from a patient treated with tofacitinib. V gene TRBV5-1 combines with J gene TRBJ1-5; D not resolved. CDR3 amino acids: CASSLSPNQPQHF. The CDR3 nucleotides read TGCGCCAGCAGCTTGAGCCCCAATCAGCCCCAGCATTTT.